This T cell receptor beta chain was documented in a study of radiotherapy plus CTLA-4 blockade in lung cancer. Patients in the study, people with chemo-refractory metastatic non-small-cell lung cancer, received focal radiation plus ipilimumab CTLA-4 blockade. The CDR3 loop spans 14 amino acids. Trimming left V 1 base short and J 4 bases short, with 9 bases between. Germline-derived CDR1 and CDR2 are SGHTS and YDEGEE. Whole-study findings and limits: Early shifts in blood T cell clones, with interferon-beta, reportedly predicted response best.

TCRdb keeps only in-frame clones here, not all; method: immunoSEQ multiplex PCR. This sample yields some 70,000 clones, of which 79% are seen a single time; over 7.5% belongs to the top ten. This clone was observed a few times. Its antigen is unidentified. This chain connects TRBV5-8 to TRBJ1-3; no firm D call. This clonotype originated in a human donor with non-small cell lung cancer who had a complete response to radiotherapy plus ipilimumab. Here the sequenced sample was peripheral blood, taken from a patient treated with radiotherapy plus ipilimumab. CDR3 DNA sequence: TGTGCCAGCAGCTTGTTGACCTCAGGAAACACCATATATTTT. This codes for CASSLLTSGNTIYF.